This is a list of T cell receptor beta chains from one sample in a study of tumor-infiltrating lymphocytes in primary liver carcinoma. TCRdb processed the multiplex PCR reads anew with MiXCR; each CDR3 protein has one entry. Here the sample spans 150,000 to 200,000 distinct CDR3 sequences, roughly 61% being singletons. Sample: peripheral blood. The receptor set was obtained from a woman in her sixties or seventies with primary liver carcinoma and hepatitis B virus infection. CDR3s include the opening cysteine and the closing phenylalanine or tryptophan. A D gene is named only where the DNA matches it firmly. Some rows mark clone size as missing; the rest say once, few, many or name a class of expanded clone.

len	j_gene	d_gene	abundance	v_gene	CDR3nt	CDR3aa
16	TRBJ2-7	NA	once	TRBV5-4	TGTGCCAGCAGCTACGGGGTGGGGCAGGGAGTCTACGAGCAGTACTTC	CASSYGVGQGVYEQYF
17	TRBJ2-1	NA	NA	TRBV28	TGTGCCAGCAGTCCGAGACCCAAACATGTGTCCTACAATGAGCAGTTCTTC	CASSPRPKHVSYNEQFF
14	TRBJ1-2	TRBD1	many	TRBV6-1	TGTGCCAGCAGTGATCCCTTCAGGGGGCCCGGCTACACCTTC	CASSDPFRGPGYTF
13	TRBJ2-7	NA	many	TRBV5-1	TGCGCCAGCAGCTGGGACATCACCTACGAGCAGTACTTC	CASSWDITYEQYF
16	TRBJ2-1	TRBD1	few	TRBV12-5	TGTGCTAGTGGCTCTTCCGGGACAGCCTCCTACAATGAGCAGTTCTTC	CASGSSGTASYNEQFF
13	TRBJ2-3	TRBD1	many	TRBV29-1	TGCAGCGTTGGACTCAGGGGGCGAGATACGCAGTATTTT	CSVGLRGRDTQYF
15	TRBJ2-1	NA	once	TRBV11-2	TGTGCCAGCAGCATGGGGCGTAGGTACTACAATGAGCAATTCTTC	CASSMGRRYYNEQFF
14	TRBJ2-5	NA	few	TRBV10-2	TGCGCCAGCTGTGAAAGGGGGTACCAAGAGACCCAGTACTTC	CASCERGYQETQYF
15	TRBJ2-1	NA	NA	TRBV29-1	TGCAGCGTTGCTAACAGGACACGAGTCGGGCATGAGCAGTTCTTC	CSVANRTRVGHEQFF
17	TRBJ2-5	TRBD2	many	TRBV6-1	TGTGCCAGCAGCGGACTAGCTGGGGGAGGGCCGGGAGAGACCCAGTACTTC	CASSGLAGGGPGETQYF
16	TRBJ2-7	NA	NA	TRBV11-2	TGTACCAGCAGCCGAACGCATAGGACGGTGCAGGTGGAGCAGTACTTC	CTSSRTHRTVQVEQYF
17	TRBJ2-7	NA	NA	TRBV6-5	TGTGTCAGCAGTTACTCAAAGCTAACGGCGAGCTCCTACGAGCAGTACTTC	CVSSYSKLTASSYEQYF
13	TRBJ1-2	NA	NA	TRBV28	TGTGCCAGCACCCCATCCACGGTCTATGGCTACACCTTC	CASTPSTVYGYTF
16	TRBJ2-7	TRBD1	NA	TRBV11-1	TGTGTCAGCAGCTTCAGGCCCACAGGGGCCCTTTACGAGCAGTGCTTC	CVSSFRPTGALYEQCF
17	TRBJ2-7	NA	NA	TRBV6-1	TGTGCCAGCAGTGAAGAACGAAGAGGTCGGAATTCCTACGAGCAGTACTTC	CASSEERRGRNSYEQYF
14	TRBJ2-2	TRBD1	NA	TRBV11-2	TGTGCTGGCAGCCGGACAGGGCGGACCGGGGAGCTGTTTTTT	CAGSRTGRTGELFF
15	TRBJ1-1	NA	NA	TRBV11-2	TGTGCCAGCAGCTTCGTTGGGGGTACGAGCGCTGAAGCTTTCTTT	CASSFVGGTSAEAFF
15	TRBJ2-7	NA	NA	TRBV5-5	TGTGCCAGCAGCTTGATGGGCAGAGGAGCCTACGAGCAGTACTTC	CASSLMGRGAYEQYF
13	TRBJ1-1	NA	many	TRBV12-3/TRBV12-4	TGTGCCAGCAGTTTCTCTGCCGCGACAGAAGCTTTCTTT	CASSFSAATEAFF
16	TRBJ1-4	TRBD1	NA	TRBV6-5	TGTGCCAGCAGTAGGACCGGGACAGCAACTAATGAAAAACTGTTCTTT	CASSRTGTATNEKLFF
15	TRBJ2-7	NA	few	TRBV28	TGTGCCAGCAGTTCCCCTCGGGGATCCCCCTACGAGCAGTACTTC	CASSSPRGSPYEQYF
14	TRBJ2-3	NA	many	TRBV6-5	TGTGCCAGCAACTGGAGGGGGCGGTCAGATACGCAGTATTTT	CASNWRGRSDTQYF
14	TRBJ1-1	NA	many	TRBV6-5	TGTGCCAGCAGCAAAACCAGGGTTAACACTGAAGCTTTCTTT	CASSKTRVNTEAFF
14	TRBJ1-1	NA	many	TRBV29-1	TGCAGCGTTGTGGAGCAGGGACGTAACACTGAAGCTTTCTTT	CSVVEQGRNTEAFF
14	TRBJ2-1	TRBD2	NA	TRBV6-1	TGTGCCAGCAGGATAGCGGGAGAGGGTAATGAGCAGTTCTTC	CASRIAGEGNEQFF
14	TRBJ2-3	TRBD1	NA	TRBV13	TGTGCCAGCAGCTCCCGGACAGGGGCAGATACGCAGTGTTTT	CASSSRTGADTQCF
16	TRBJ2-1	NA	NA	TRBV11-2	NA	CASSLVAAGNHNEEFF
14	TRBJ1-6	TRBD1	few	TRBV12-3/TRBV12-4	TGTGCCAGCAGTCTGACAGGGGGTGGTTCACTCCTCCACTTT	CASSLTGGGSLLHF
14	TRBJ2-2	TRBD1	NA	TRBV11-2	TGTACCAGCAGCTTAGGACAGGGGGCCAGGGAGCTGTTTTTT	CTSSLGQGARELFF
15	TRBJ1-1	NA	NA	TRBV11-1	TGTGCCAGCAGCTTTTTTGAGGCAGCGAACATTGGAGCTTTCTTT	CASSFFEAANIGAFF
13	TRBJ2-1	NA	NA	TRBV30	TGTGCCTGGAGAGGGAGAGGCTACAATGAGCAGTTCTTC	CAWRGRGYNEQFF
15	TRBJ2-3	NA	NA	TRBV11-3	TGTGCCAGCAACTTAGGGGCGTCCCCCACAGATACGCAATATTTT	CASNLGASPTDTQYF
15	TRBJ2-2	NA	NA	TRBV5-3	TGTGCCAGAAGCTTGGTCCCGAGGAACACCGGGGAGCTGTTTTTC	CARSLVPRNTGELFF
20	TRBJ2-1	NA	few	TRBV7-9	TGTGCCAGCAGCTCTACGACAGGGAGGGCCACAGCAAAATCCTACAATGAGCAGTTCTTC	CASSSTTGRATAKSYNEQFF
16	TRBJ1-5	TRBD1	NA	TRBV24-1	TGTGCCACCAGTGATCAAAGACAGGGGGGGACTCAGCCCCAGCATTTT	CATSDQRQGGTQPQHF
13	TRBJ2-5	NA	many	TRBV4-1	TGCGCCAGCAGCCAAGGGAACTGGGAGACCCAGTACTTC	CASSQGNWETQYF
15	TRBJ2-3	NA	NA	TRBV11-3	TGTGCCAGCAGCTTAGCGAGGAGCCAACGGGATGCGCAGTATTTT	CASSLARSQRDAQYF
12	TRBJ2-7	NA	NA	TRBV2	TGTGCCAGCAGTGTGGTAGTGAGCGAGCAGTACTTC	CASSVVVSEQYF
12	TRBJ2-3	NA	once	TRBV29-1	TGCAGCGTCGGCGGGTGGAATCAGTCCCAGTATTTT	CSVGGWNQSQYF